This T cell receptor (beta chain) emerged from a study of blood T cell repertoires in COVID-19. J gave up 12 bases and V 2 bases, and 15 bases lay outside the gene matches. In germline, CDR1 is MGHRA, CDR2 YSYEKL. The CDR3 is made up of 15 amino acids. Data came from immunoSEQ multiplex PCR; TCRdb stores just in-frame clones and leaves some out. The table lists approximately 240,000 clones, approximately 80% of them singletons. The specimen sequenced was peripheral blood. The TCR comes from a woman aged 80 or older with active or convalescent COVID-19. The chain has TRBV4-1 and TRBJ1-1; 7 bases line up with TRBD1. The CDR3 protein is CASSQQTDRASWTFF. In DNA form, the CDR3 reads TGCGCCAGCAGCCAACAAACCGACAGGGCCTCGTGGACTTTCTTT.